This TCR beta chain was retrieved from a study of blood T cell repertoires in COVID-19. Study context: The United States, Italy and Spain were the sources of the acute and convalescent COVID-19 samples.

In the original analysis: Estimation of nucleated cell counts was performed using reference gene primer amplification. Some clones are missing from TCRdb's copy, which holds only in-frame ones; the method was immunoSEQ multiplex PCR. For V, J and clone size, that table is used; D and trimming come from the DNA. The sample holds 65,000 to 90,000 clones, roughly nine tenths seen once. Germline V gene lookup returns CDR1 LNHDA and CDR2 SQIVND (reference sequence). The CDR3 length is 16 residues. V trimming: 4 bases; J trimming: 1 base; junction bases outside the gene matches: 7. The sequenced material came from peripheral blood. The chain uses TRBV19 and TRBJ1-5, with 7 positions matching TRBD1. The sequence was obtained from an older man with acute or convalescent COVID-19. The CDR3 DNA follows: TGTGCCAGTAGTAGTCAGACAGGGATGAGCAATCAGCCCCAGCATTTT. This codes for CASSSQTGMSNQPQHF.